The entry that follows covers one TCR beta chain sequence. The antigen is undetermined. Researchers built TCR beta libraries using quantitative 5'-RACE with molecular barcodes. In TCRdb, the 5' RACE reads were re-called with MiXCR into one record per CDR3 protein. The table shows 220,000 or so distinct CDR3 sequences, with around 16% occurring only once. This specimen belongs to a study of CD8 T cells in ankylosing spondylitis. Overall study results and limits: There was a TCR beta motif, made of 7 or 8 highly homologous variants, that appeared characteristic of ankylosing spondylitis blood.

Looked up from germline, CDR1 is MNHEY and CDR2 is SVGAGI. V lost 3 bases and J 3 bases, leaving 12 bases between the germline ends. The CDR3 extends over 14 amino acids. The sample consisted of blood, either unsorted or a sorted T cell fraction (not recorded which). The rearrangement links TRBV6-5 to TRBJ2-7; no clear D gene. This clonotype originated in a male donor with ankylosing spondylitis. The chain's CDR3 is CASSYSRPDYEQYF. The CDR3 bases are TGTGCCAGCAGTTATAGCAGGCCAGACTACGAGCAGTACTTC.